This passage covers 14 T cell receptor beta chains from one sample sequenced in a study of shared clonotypes between healthy human individuals. Using immunoSEQ multiplex PCR, the repertoire was profiled, and TCRdb retains in-frame clones only, with some absent. Here the sample spans 1.5 million to 2.5 million clones, about 95% being singletons. Naive CD8 cells lacked CD45RO, underwent positive selection for CCR7 and left out terminally differentiated effector memory CD45RA+ cells. The sample comprised naive CD8+ T cells sorted from blood. The origin of the receptors is a man aged 18 to 35 in good health.

V and J are TRBV30 and TRBJ1-2; D is undetermined. The length of the CDR3 is 13 residues. The germline V gene encodes CDR1 GTSNPN and CDR2 SVGIG (reference sequence). V gave up 4 bases and J gave up 4 bases, with 13 bases separating them. The CDR3 nucleotides read TGTGCCTGGACCGACTATAGGGTCTATGGCTACACCTTC. Its translation: CAWTDYRVYGYTF.

The chain combines TRBV19 with TRBJ1-1; D gene uncertain. Germline loops: CDR1 LNHDA, CDR2 SQIVND (reference sequence). The length of the CDR3 is 13 residues. The germline V and J ends were trimmed by 7 bases and 4 bases, with 13 bases remaining between them. The CDR3 reads CASTSFEITEAFF. The CDR3 nucleotides read TGTGCCAGTACCTCCTTCGAAATCACTGAAGCTTTCTTT. Full variable domain (rest looked up from reference TRBV19 and TRBJ1-1): DGGITQSPKYLFRKEGQNVTLSCEQNLNHDAMYWYRQDPGQGLRLIYYSQIVNDFQKGDIAEGYSVSREKKESFPLTVTSAQKNPTAFYLCASTSFEITEAFFGQGTRLTVV.

The chain employs TRBV29-1 and TRBJ1-2; D is unresolved. CDR1 and CDR2 from the germline V gene are SQVTM and ANQGSEA. CDR3 length: 15 amino acids. V was clipped by 0 bases and J by 4 bases, with 15 bases between them. CDR3 in DNA: TGCAGCGTTGAAGATTCCAGAATGGGCAGCTATGGCTACACCTTC. Residues: CSVEDSRMGSYGYTF.

This rearrangement joins TRBV30 to TRBJ1-3; tentatively, D is TRBD1 (6 bases). The CDR3 runs to 14 residues. Deletions cut 0 bases from V and 2 bases from J, with 8 bases between. Germline V gene sequence: CDR1 GTSNPN, CDR2 SVGIG (reference sequence). CDR3 DNA sequence: TGTGCCTGGAGTGTACGGGACACTGGAAACACCATATATTTT. Its translation: CAWSVRDTGNTIYF.

The V call is TRBV28, the J call TRBJ2-7, with 9 positions matching TRBD1. The junction had 8 bases not matched to a gene; V was cut back by 6 bases and J by 2 bases. CDR3 length: 15 amino acids. CDR1 and CDR2 from the germline V gene are MDHEN and SYDVKM. The CDR3 DNA reads as TGTGCCAGCAGGGAGGTGACAGGGGGACCCTACGAGCAGTACTTC. Translated, it gives CASREVTGGPYEQYF.

The DNA for the CDR3 is TGTGCCAGCAGCTTCCCGGTTTTAGGGGGAGCGAGGTCAGATACGCAGTATTTT. Translation: CASSFPVLGGARSDTQYF. The J gene is TRBJ2-3, the V gene TRBV7-9, with a possible D match to TRBD1 (6 bases). The CDR3 contains 18 residues. The germline CDR1 and CDR2 sequences are SEHNR and FQNEAQ (reference sequence). V dropped 3 bases and J dropped 4 bases, with 23 bases sitting between them.

This clone was seen only once. The V call is TRBV27, the J call TRBJ1-2; 7 nucleotides agree with TRBD1. V lost 4 bases and J lost 8; bases outside the gene matches: 13. This CDR3 spans 15 amino acids. The germline V gene encodes CDR1 MNHEY and CDR2 SMNVEV (reference sequence). The CDR3 sequence: CASSSGFRGGLGYTF. The CDR3 coding sequence is TGTGCCAGCAGTTCTGGGTTCAGGGGGGGACTGGGCTACACCTTC.

The chain combines TRBV6-1 with TRBJ1-1; TRBD1 matches 7 bases. V gave up 2 bases and J gave up 6 bases; unmatched junction bases: 6. CDR3 length equals 14 residues. Looked up from germline, CDR1 is MNHNS and CDR2 is SASEGT. The DNA of the CDR3 is TGTGCCAGCAGTGAAACGACAGGGTACGCTGAAGCTTTCTTT. Its protein product is CASSETTGYAEAFF.

This clone was observed a handful of times. J is TRBJ2-2 and V is TRBV27; D not resolved. The CDR3 sequence is 13 residues long. Trimming took off 7 bases at V and 4 bases at J, with 10 bases between the two ends. Germline CDR1 MNHEY, CDR2 SMNVEV (reference sequence). The chain's CDR3 is CASTSEATGELFF. The CDR3 DNA follows: TGTGCCAGCACTTCCGAGGCCACCGGGGAGCTGTTTTTT.

V gene TRBV27 combines with J gene TRBJ2-7; 11 nucleotides agree with TRBD2. Trimming removed 5 bases from V and 6 bases from J; junction bases left unmatched: 18. Germline CDR1 MNHEY, CDR2 SMNVEV (reference sequence). This CDR3 contains 18 residues. The CDR3 bases are TGTGCCAGCAGTCCACGGACAGTCACTAGCGGGAGCTCTCGCGAGCAGTACTTC. Protein product: CASSPRTVTSGSSREQYF.

Note on this clone: Other DNA sequences from this sample encode an identical CDR3 as well. The chain joins TRBV5-8 to TRBJ2-2; D remains unclear. CDR3 length equals 14 residues. The V end was cut by 0 bases, the J end by 0 bases, with 3 bases between. Germline values: CDR1 SGHTS, CDR2 YDEGEE. The CDR3 is CASSLGPNTGELFF. The CDR3, as DNA: TGTGCCAGCAGCTTGGGACCGAACACCGGGGAGCTGTTTTTT.

This chain joins TRBV4-3 and TRBJ2-6; TRBD2 matches at 7 bases. This CDR3 is 18 amino acids long. Trimming removed 1 base from V and 0 bases from J; junction bases left unmatched: 6. Germline CDR1 is LGHNA and CDR2 is YSLEER. The CDR3 protein is CASSQVWDYLSGANVLTF. CDR3 sequence (DNA): TGCGCCAGCAGCCAAGTCTGGGACTACCTCTCTGGGGCCAACGTCCTGACTTTC.

V usage is TRBV5-5 and J usage is TRBJ2-1; TRBD2 agrees at 16 bases. CDR1 and CDR2 from the germline V gene are SGHKS and YYEKEE (reference sequence). This CDR3 comprises 15 residues. J lost 9 bases, V lost 2 bases, and 2 bases had no gene match. CDR3 loop: CASSFGTSGRGEQFF. The CDR3 DNA reads TGTGCCAGCAGCTTCGGGACTAGCGGGAGGGGTGAGCAGTTCTTC.

The chain employs TRBV6-5 and TRBJ2-5; D not certain. The J call could be wrong; TRBJ2-7 is a better fit for the DNA end. Germline V gives CDR1 MNHEY, CDR2 SVGAGI. The CDR3 is 14 amino acids. The chain's CDR3 is CASSPLNVPYEQYF. The CDR3, as DNA: TGTGCCAGCAGTCCGCTAAACGTCCCCTACGAGCAGTACTTC.